The 25 T cell receptor beta chains reported below all come from one sample, sequenced in a study of blood T cell repertoires in COVID-19. Sequencing was performed with immunoSEQ multiplex PCR; in TCRdb, only in-frame clones are kept and a portion is missing. In the table there are 300,000 to 500,000 clones, roughly 88% of which are singletons. Specimen: PBMCs or T cells enriched from blood (not recorded which). These TCRs come from a woman aged 25 to 45 with acute COVID-19.

This chain uses TRBV6-1 with TRBJ1-5; D uncertain. This CDR3 is built from 17 residues. The ends were cut back, 0 bases at V and 0 bases at J, with 12 bases in the middle. Germline V gene data show CDR1 as MNHNS and CDR2 as SASEGT. CDR3 DNA sequence: TGTGCCAGCAGTGAAGCCCCGCACCCCTATAGCAATCAGCCCCAGCATTTT. It specifies CASSEAPHPYSNQPQHF.

As DNA, the CDR3 is TGTGCCAGCAGTCAGGACAGGGTTAACTATGGCTACACCTTC. This gives the protein CASSQDRVNYGYTF. The chain carries TRBV2 and TRBJ1-2; 8 positions agree with TRBD1. This CDR3 spans 14 amino acids. The trim removed 5 bases at V and 1 base at J, leaving 3 bases unmatched. CDR1 SNHLY and CDR2 FYNNEI come from the germline V gene.

The gene calls are TRBV15 and TRBJ2-7; TRBD1 aligns across 7 bases. The CDR3 runs to 15 residues. Germline V gives CDR1 LNHNV, CDR2 YYDKDF (reference sequence). Trimming took 3 bases from V and 0 from J; bases not matched to a gene: 5. For the CDR3, the DNA is TGTGCCACCAGCAGCATACAGGGGTCCTCCTACGAGCAGTACTTC. It yields the protein CATSSIQGSSYEQYF. The whole variable domain, remainder taken from reference TRBV15 and TRBJ2-7, is DAMVIQNPRYQVTQFGKPVTLSCSQTLNHNVMYWYQQKSSQAPKLLFHYYDKDFNNEADTPDNFQSRRPNTSFCFLDIRSPGLGDTAMYLCATSSIQGSSYEQYFGPGTRLTVT.

The chain couples TRBV18 to TRBJ1-2; no reliable D call. V gave up 4 bases and J gave up 2 bases, with 14 bases separating them. Germline V lookup: CDR1 KGHSH, CDR2 LQKENI. The CDR3 has 15 amino acids. CDR3 bases: TGTGCCAGCTCACTGGAGGGCGATTACAACTATGGCTACACCTTC. Its translation is CASSLEGDYNYGYTF.

The chain is built from TRBV10-1 and TRBJ1-5, with TRBD1 identical over 9 bases. The CDR3 loop spans 15 amino acids. Germline lookup yields CDR1 WNHNN and CDR2 SYGVQD (reference sequence). The ends lost 6 bases at V and 7 bases at J; junction bases unmatched: 10. CDR3 sequence: CASSEGQGVGQPQHF. In DNA form, the CDR3 reads TGCGCCAGCAGCGAGGGACAGGGTGTGGGGCAGCCCCAGCATTTT.

The chain carries TRBV27 and TRBJ1-4; 10 positions match TRBD1. The CDR3 spans 16 residues. V shed 5 bases, J shed 7 bases, and the junction held 10 bases outside the gene matches. Germline V CDR1 and CDR2: MNHEY, SMNVEV (reference sequence). The CDR3 DNA follows: TGTGCCAGCAGTGCTCTTCCGGGACAGGGGAGTGAAAAACTGTTTTTT. Encoded protein: CASSALPGQGSEKLFF. The variable domain in full, completed from reference TRBV27 and TRBJ1-4, reads EAQVTQNPRYLITVTGKKLTVTCSQNMNHEYMSWYRQDPGLGLRQIYYSMNVEVTDKGDVPEGYKVSRKEKRNFPLILESPSPNQTSLYFCASSALPGQGSEKLFFGSGTQLSVL.

V is TRBV30 and J is TRBJ2-7, with TRBD2 identical over 7 bases. With 3 bases clipped from V and 3 bases from J, the junction kept 8 bases outside the gene matches. The CDR3 consists of 14 residues. Looked up from germline, CDR1 is GTSNPN and CDR2 is SVGIG (reference sequence). CDR3 sequence: CAWRPRGDLYEQYF. The CDR3 DNA follows: TGTGCCTGGAGGCCTCGGGGGGACCTCTACGAGCAGTACTTC.

This clone was recorded once. The chain links TRBV10-3 to TRBJ2-1; 10 nucleotides agree with TRBD2. The CDR3 length is 15 residues. V shed 6 bases, J shed 6 bases, and the junction held 8 bases outside the gene matches. CDR1 and CDR2 (germline): ENHRY, SYGVKD. The CDR3 sequence: CAISPAGGLANEQFF. Written as DNA, the CDR3 is TGTGCCATCAGCCCAGCGGGGGGGCTTGCCAATGAGCAGTTCTTC.

A single count supports this clone. The chain links TRBV10-3 to TRBJ2-1, with 10 nucleotides matching TRBD1. V lost 8 bases, J lost 5 bases, and 6 bases stayed unmatched. CDR1 is ENHRY, CDR2 SYGVKD, per germline. The CDR3 covers 14 residues. The CDR3 DNA is TGTGCCATCGGACCGGGACAGGGGAACAATGAGCAGTTCTTC. Translating gives CAIGPGQGNNEQFF.

The chain uses TRBV30 and TRBJ2-7; a possible D gene is TRBD1 (5 bases). This CDR3 has 15 residues. V was trimmed by 0 bases and J by 2 bases, leaving 14 bases between them. Germline CDR1 GTSNPN, CDR2 SVGIG (reference sequence). Here the CDR3 reads CAWSVLGQGTYEQYF. The CDR3 bases are TGTGCCTGGAGTGTACTGGGGCAGGGAACCTACGAGCAGTACTTC.

The rearrangement links TRBV9 to TRBJ1-2; D is unresolved. This CDR3 has 15 amino acids. Between the trimmed V and J ends, which lost 4 bases and 2 bases, there was a span of 15 bases. Germline V gene data show CDR1 as SGDLS and CDR2 as YYNGEE. CDR3 in DNA: TGTGCCAGCAGCTTAACTTCGGGAGGGAACTATGGCTACACCTTC. Residues: CASSLTSGGNYGYTF.

The chain joins TRBV21-1 to TRBJ2-2; no DNA check was done on the table's D call, TRBD2. TRBV21-1 is deemed a pseudogene. The CDR3 spans 16 residues. In DNA, the CDR3 is TGTGCCAGCAGCAAAGTTCCGGGGGGGCGTGCCGGGGAGCTGTTTTTT. Residues: CASSKVPGGRAGELFF.

The chain is built from TRBV12-3 or TRBV12-4 and TRBJ1-1; D unclear. Trimming removed 6 bases at V and 4 bases at J, with 12 bases between. The CDR3 extends over 13 amino acids. The CDR3 loop reads CASSPVRSTEAFF. The CDR3 DNA reads TGTGCCAGCAGCCCCGTGAGGTCCACTGAAGCTTTCTTT.

This clone appeared once. This chain links TRBV5-1 with TRBJ1-1; TRBD1 might be the D (5 bases). This CDR3 has 14 residues. The ends were cut back, 4 bases at V and 5 bases at J, with 15 bases in the middle. CDR1 and CDR2 from the germline V gene are SGHRS and YFSETQ. As DNA, the CDR3 is TGCGCCAGCAGCGAAGGGCCCGGGGGGACTGAAGCTTTCTTT. Protein sequence: CASSEGPGGTEAFF.

This chain joins TRBV6-5 and TRBJ2-7; 10 bases line up with TRBD1. Unmatched junction bases numbered 8, after V lost 6 bases and J lost 3 bases. The CDR3 runs to 15 residues. Germline V lookup: CDR1 MNHEY, CDR2 SVGAGI. The CDR3 sequence is CASSPTGTGDYEQYF. The CDR3 nucleotides read TGTGCCAGCAGCCCAACCGGGACAGGGGACTACGAGCAGTACTTC.

This chain links TRBV2 with TRBJ1-2; the match to TRBD1 covers 9 bases. Germline loops: CDR1 SNHLY, CDR2 FYNNEI. This CDR3 is 14 amino acids long. Trimming at V came to 7 bases and at J to 5 bases, leaving 8 bases not matched to a gene. The CDR3 DNA reads as TGTGCCAGCACCTGGGGGACAGGGCCATATGGCTACACCTTC. Translation gives CASTWGTGPYGYTF. Using reference TRBV2 and TRBJ1-2 for the parts outside the CDR3, the full variable domain is EPEVTQTPSHQVTQMGQEVILRCVPISNHLYFYWYRQILGQKVEFLVSFYNNEISEKSEIFDDQFSVERPDGSNFTLKIRSTKLEDSAMYFCASTWGTGPYGYTFGSGTRLTVV.

CDR3: CASSLDLNNEQFF. The CDR3, as DNA: TGTGCCAGCAGCTTGGACTTAAACAATGAGCAGTTCTTC. V is TRBV7-3 and J is TRBJ2-1; a weak D match, TRBD2 (5 bases). This CDR3 spans 13 amino acids. Germline lookup yields CDR1 SGHTA and CDR2 FQGTGA. Trimming took off 3 bases at V and 5 bases at J, with 8 bases between the two ends.

The chain combines TRBV21-1 with TRBJ2-7; the tabulated D call, TRBD1, remains unverified against the DNA. TRBV21-1 is a pseudogene segment. The CDR3 length is 20 residues. CDR3 DNA: TGTGCCAGCAGCACCCGTCGACGCGGCCCATTCCGACAGGCCCCTTACGAGCAGTACTTC. Amino acid sequence: CASSTRRRGPFRQAPYEQYF.

This CDR3 reads CASSSSGGAETQYF. The DNA of the CDR3 is TGCGCCAGCAGCTCTAGCGGGGGGGCAGAGACCCAGTACTTC. The rearrangement uses TRBV5-1 and TRBJ2-5, with TRBD2 matching 12 bases. This CDR3 has 14 amino acids. The V and J ends lost 3 bases and 4 bases, in that order; junction bases with no gene match: 1. The V gene's germline CDR1 is SGHRS and CDR2 YFSETQ.

The chain is built from TRBV19 and TRBJ1-1; no definite D call. V lost 7 bases to trimming and J lost 0 bases, with 15 bases between them. CDR1 and CDR2 from the germline V gene are LNHDA and SQIVND (reference sequence). The CDR3 is 15 amino acids. DNA of the CDR3: TGTGCCAGTATCCCCAGTGGCCCCCTGAACACTGAAGCTTTCTTT. It encodes CASIPSGPLNTEAFF.

The chain joins TRBV19 to TRBJ1-1; TRBD1 matches at 7 bases. This CDR3 is 15 amino acids long. Germline lookup yields CDR1 LNHDA and CDR2 SQIVND (reference sequence). The V and J ends lost 6 bases and 0 bases, in that order; junction bases with no gene match: 7. DNA for the CDR3: TGTGCCAGTAGACTCGGGACAGCCCTGAACACTGAAGCTTTCTTT. Translated, it gives CASRLGTALNTEAFF.

The chain links TRBV28 to TRBJ2-3; the match to TRBD2 covers 9 bases. The germline V gene encodes CDR1 MDHEN and CDR2 SYDVKM. The CDR3 has 18 residues. After removal of 4 bases from V and 3 bases from J, the junction contained 14 bases not matched to a gene. CDR3 in amino acids: CASSSPNFLAGETDTQYF. The CDR3 DNA sequence: TGTGCCAGCAGTTCCCCGAATTTTTTAGCGGGGGAGACAGATACGCAGTATTTT.

The chain uses TRBV5-1 and TRBJ2-3; TRBD2 aligns across 13 bases. V shed 0 bases and J 4 bases; nucleotides not matched to a gene: 5. Per the germline V gene, CDR1 is SGHRS and CDR2 is YFSETQ. The CDR3 consists of 17 residues. In DNA, the CDR3 is TGCGCCAGCAGCTTGGCACTAGCGGGGGGGTCGCCAGATACGCAGTATTTT. This codes for CASSLALAGGSPDTQYF.

This chain connects TRBV9 to TRBJ2-1; 9 positions match TRBD1. J was trimmed by 6 bases and V by 2 bases; bases with no gene match: 9. This CDR3 region has 16 residues. The germline V gene encodes CDR1 SGDLS and CDR2 YYNGEE. CDR3 in DNA: TGTGCCAGCAGCGTCCCCGGGACAGGGCTAGGCAATGAGCAGTTCTTC. Protein sequence: CASSVPGTGLGNEQFF.

The rearrangement links TRBV7-3 to TRBJ1-1; D may be TRBD1 (5 bases). Trimming took off 3 bases at V and 4 bases at J, with 9 bases between the two ends. The CDR3 has 13 residues. Germline V gene data show CDR1 as SGHTA and CDR2 as FQGTGA. CDR3 DNA: TGTGCCAGCAGCTTCTCCCAGGGCACTGAAGCTTTCTTT. Translating it yields CASSFSQGTEAFF.